This record concerns one T cell receptor (beta chain) sequence. The data stem from a study of T cell changes during pregnancy in multiple sclerosis. From germline, CDR1 is SGDLS and CDR2 YYNGEE. The CDR3 loop spans 15 amino acids. Trimming left V 2 bases short and J 6 bases short, with 15 bases between. Profiled with immunoSEQ multiplex PCR; TCRdb holds only in-frame clones, not every one. Here the sample spans about 55,000 clones, around 94% being singletons. V is TRBV9 and J is TRBJ2-1, with D possibly TRBD2 on 5 matching bases. The source material was CD8+ T cells from peripheral blood mononuclear cells, sampled in the third trimester of pregnancy. The receptor was isolated from a female donor with multiple sclerosis, enrolled in a pregnancy study. CDR3 protein: CASSVGSLAGNEQFF. CDR3 nucleotides: TGTGCCAGCAGCGTCGGTAGCCTAGCTGGCAATGAGCAGTTCTTC.